A single sample gave rise to the 7 T cell receptor beta chains below, sequenced in a study of blood T cell repertoires in COVID-19. The protocol was immunoSEQ multiplex PCR, while the TCRdb copy is restricted to in-frame clones and leaves out a portion. Here the sample spans a few hundred thousand clones, around 83% being singletons. The specimen sequenced was PBMCs or T cells enriched from blood (not recorded which). The receptor set was obtained from a woman in her forties or fifties who had recovered from COVID-19.

CDR3 nucleotides: TGTGCCAGCAGTTTTCGGGGGGGTCAGCCCCAGCATTTT. It is translated as CASSFRGGQPQHF. This chain links TRBV12-3 or TRBV12-4 with TRBJ1-5; a possible D gene is TRBD1 (5 bases). V dropped 3 bases and J dropped 6 bases, with 9 bases sitting between them. CDR3 length equals 13 residues.

The genes are TRBV4-3 and TRBJ2-1, with 12 bases aligning to TRBD2. The germline V gene encodes CDR1 LGHNA and CDR2 YSLEER. The CDR3 has 17 residues. Trimming at V came to 0 bases and at J to 9 bases, leaving 9 bases not matched to a gene. CDR3 protein: CASSQDPLAGGSGEQFF. CDR3 DNA sequence: TGCGCCAGCAGCCAAGATCCACTAGCGGGAGGTTCGGGTGAGCAGTTCTTC.

The chain carries TRBV7-9 and TRBJ2-7; 9 nucleotides match TRBD1. The CDR3 contains 15 residues. The trim removed 2 bases at V and 5 bases at J, leaving 7 bases unmatched. Germline CDR1 reads SEHNR; CDR2 reads FQNEAQ (reference sequence). The CDR3 DNA reads as TGTGCCAGCAGCTTAACCCGGGACAGGGTCCACGAGCAGTACTTC. Protein sequence: CASSLTRDRVHEQYF.

The chain joins TRBV9 to TRBJ2-3, with TRBD2 matching over 13 bases. V was pared by 3 bases and J by 8 bases, with 9 bases of the junction left unmatched. Looked up from germline, CDR1 is SGDLS and CDR2 is YYNGEE. CDR3 length equals 16 residues. CDR3 DNA: TGTGCCAGCAGCGGTTTACTAGCGGGGGGGCAGGGTACGCAGTATTTT. Amino acids: CASSGLLAGGQGTQYF.

This chain connects TRBV7-2 to TRBJ2-2, with 11 bases matching TRBD1. The CDR3 totals 16 residues. Germline trimming cut 8 bases from V and 0 bases from J; bases unmatched to any gene: 5. CDR1 is SGHTA, CDR2 FQGNSA, per germline. The CDR3 protein is CASRWGQGANTGELFF. CDR3 sequence (DNA): TGTGCCAGCCGGTGGGGACAGGGGGCGAACACCGGGGAGCTGTTTTTT. Supplemented by reference TRBV7-2 and TRBJ2-2, the full variable domain reads GAGVSQSPSNKVTEKGKDVELRCDPISGHTALYWYRQSLGQGLEFLIYFQGNSAPDKSGLPSDRFSAERTGGSVSTLTIQRTQQEDSAVYLCASRWGQGANTGELFFGEGSRLTVL.

The rearrangement uses TRBV12-3 or TRBV12-4 and TRBJ2-1; D remains ambiguous. This CDR3 has 13 amino acids. V was trimmed by 6 bases and J by 0 bases, leaving 6 bases between them. CDR3 protein: CASSESSYNEQFF. The CDR3 region has the DNA TGTGCCAGCAGCGAGAGCTCCTACAATGAGCAGTTCTTC.

The chain has TRBV2 and TRBJ2-3; 8 nucleotides line up with TRBD2. The CDR3 has 17 residues. CDR1 and CDR2 from the germline V gene are SNHLY and FYNNEI. The J segment lost 5 bases and the V segment lost 2 bases, leaving 12 bases of the junction unmatched. The CDR3 spells CASSEPKGLGLGDTQYF. DNA for the CDR3: TGTGCCAGCAGTGAACCCAAGGGACTAGGTTTAGGAGATACGCAGTATTTT.